The present entry profiles one T cell receptor beta chain with its context. No antigen is known for it. Base qualities are not provided; no much larger clone lies one nucleotide away. Trimming costs V 5 bases and J 2 bases, and their ends lie 13 bases apart. The CDR3 starts with the cysteine, ends with the phenylalanine, and has 15 residues. Just CDR3 DNA is preserved here, 45 bases in frame from base 1. Per the germline V gene, SNHLY is the CDR1 and FYNNEI is the CDR2. The sample belongs to a study of blood T cell repertoires in COVID-19 (dated by TCRdb to about 2020). In the study overall: The collaborator samples originated in the United States, Italy and Spain and spanned the acute and convalescent phases of COVID-19. The material from the prospective study consisted of cDNA or gDNA derived from T cells, B-cell-depleted T cells, or PBMCs. Subjects who had been exposed to COVID-19, were actively infected with it, or had recovered from it provided the deeply sampled blood TCRbeta repertoires that made up the dataset. The repertoires were made available in a free public database intended to serve as a resource for research on the immune response to SARS-CoV-2. The samples were drawn from two sources: the first 160 participants of the ongoing ImmuneRACE study, and some 1,300 subjects contributed by 6 global collaborators. Sample metadata almost always included a de-identified subject ID, COVID-19 status, age in years and sex. Where available, HLA class I and class II types were obtained from metadata supplied by the sample provider rather than from assay-based typing.

TCRbeta CDR3 regions were amplified from genomic DNA by means of the immunoSEQ Assay, a bias-controlled multiplex PCR. In the paper's pipeline: The number of nucleated cells in each sample was estimated from the amplification of reference gene primers within the assay. Sequence reads were collapsed and filtered to measure the absolute abundance of every unique TCRbeta CDR3 rearrangement. For each sample, productive Simpson clonality was calculated as the square root of Simpson's diversity index across productive rearrangements. The clones in this table, taken by TCRdb from immuneACCESS, are in-frame only. Not every clone is retained; where verified, under half of the shortfall comes from an unresolved V gene, and the cause of the rest is unknown. The DNA was the basis for D and trimming; V, J and clone size are from that table. In this sample the table shows hundreds of thousands of clones, 85% to 90% of which occur a single time. Together, the top ten hold less than 1.2% of the sample.

In the prospective study, participants were roughly 18 to 89 years old, resided in about two dozen geographic areas of the United States, and were enrolled through a virtual design. To assign participants to cohorts, the prospective study relied on clinical history that participants themselves reported in a screening survey and a study questionnaire. Recovered participants in ImmuneRACE Cohort 3 were defined as having two consecutive negative NP/OP PCR tests, clearance from a healthcare professional, or resolution of symptoms. Mobile phlebotomists in the prospective study collected whole blood, serum and a nasopharyngeal or oropharyngeal swab from every participant. Additional blood draws and questionnaires over a 2-month period could optionally be provided by prospective study participants. Blood samples from the prospective study were shipped frozen or at room temperature prior to DNA extraction.

Results the study describes overall, beyond this receptor: The amount of clinical and demographic metadata varied by source and participant and was provided uncurated.

This sequence uses TRBV2 and TRBJ2-1; tentative D gene TRBD2, with 5 bases matching. The clonotype comes from a man younger than 35 who had recovered from COVID-19. The sample taken for sequencing was PBMCs or T cells enriched from blood (not recorded which). The DNA sequence is as follows: TGTGCCAGCAGTATGGAGGACCGTACCTACAATGAGCAGTTCTTC. Its translation reads: CASSMEDRTYNEQFF.